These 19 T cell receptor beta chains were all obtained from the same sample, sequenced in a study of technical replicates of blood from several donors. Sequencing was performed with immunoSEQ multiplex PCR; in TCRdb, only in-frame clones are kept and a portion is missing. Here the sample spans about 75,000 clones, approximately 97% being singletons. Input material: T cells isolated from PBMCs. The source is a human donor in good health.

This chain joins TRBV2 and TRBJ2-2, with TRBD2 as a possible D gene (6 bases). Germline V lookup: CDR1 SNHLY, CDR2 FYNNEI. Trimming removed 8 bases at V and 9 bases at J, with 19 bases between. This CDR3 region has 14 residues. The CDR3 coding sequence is TGTGCCAGCCACATAGGGAAAGGACTAAGGGAGCTGTTTTTT. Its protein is CASHIGKGLRELFF.

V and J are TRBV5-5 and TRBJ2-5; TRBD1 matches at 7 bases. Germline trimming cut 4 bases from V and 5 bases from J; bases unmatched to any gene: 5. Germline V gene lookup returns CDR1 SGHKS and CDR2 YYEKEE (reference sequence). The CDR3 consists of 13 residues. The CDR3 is CASSETGTETQYF. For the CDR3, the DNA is TGTGCCAGCAGCGAGACAGGGACGGAGACCCAGTACTTC.

CDR3: CASSGDRAGEQFF. In DNA form, the CDR3 reads TGTGCCAGCAGCGGGGACAGGGCTGGCGAGCAGTTCTTC. The chain couples TRBV6-4 to TRBJ2-1; 9 nucleotides line up with TRBD1. The CDR3 runs 13 residues. Per germline, CDR1 MRHNA and CDR2 SNTAGT. V shed 6 bases and J 10 bases; nucleotides not matched to a gene: 7.

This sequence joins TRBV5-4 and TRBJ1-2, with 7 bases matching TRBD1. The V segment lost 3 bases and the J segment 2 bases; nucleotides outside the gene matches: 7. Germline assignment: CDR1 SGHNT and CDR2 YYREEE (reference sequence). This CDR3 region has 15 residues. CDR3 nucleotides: TGTGCCAGCAGCTCGAGGACAGGCGGGAACTATGGCTACACCTTC. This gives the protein CASSSRTGGNYGYTF. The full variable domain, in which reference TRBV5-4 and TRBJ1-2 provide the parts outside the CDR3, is ETGVTQSPTHLIKTRGQQVTLRCSSQSGHNTVSWYQQALGQGPQFIFQYYREEENGRGNFPPRFSGLQFPNYSSELNVNALELDDSALYLCASSSRTGGNYGYTFGSGTRLTVV.

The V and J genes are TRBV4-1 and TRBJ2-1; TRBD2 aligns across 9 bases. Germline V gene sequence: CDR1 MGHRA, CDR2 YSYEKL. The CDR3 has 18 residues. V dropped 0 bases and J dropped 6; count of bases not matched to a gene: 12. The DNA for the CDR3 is TGCGCCAGCAGCCAAGAACAACGAGTAGCGGGAGTGTCCAATGAGCAGTTCTTC. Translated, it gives CASSQEQRVAGVSNEQFF.

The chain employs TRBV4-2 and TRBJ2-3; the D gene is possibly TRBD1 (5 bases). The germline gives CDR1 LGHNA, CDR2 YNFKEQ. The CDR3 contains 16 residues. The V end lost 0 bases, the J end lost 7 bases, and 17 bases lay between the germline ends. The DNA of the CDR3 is TGTGCCAGCAGCCAAGATAGCCAGGGTAAATTTAATACGCAGTATTTT. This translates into CASSQDSQGKFNTQYF.

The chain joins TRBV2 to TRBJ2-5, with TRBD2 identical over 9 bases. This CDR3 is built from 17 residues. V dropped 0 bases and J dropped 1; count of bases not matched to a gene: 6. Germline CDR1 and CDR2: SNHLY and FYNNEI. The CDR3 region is CASSEALRLAAQETQYF. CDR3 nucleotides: TGTGCCAGCAGTGAAGCGCTGAGACTAGCGGCCCAAGAGACCCAGTACTTC.

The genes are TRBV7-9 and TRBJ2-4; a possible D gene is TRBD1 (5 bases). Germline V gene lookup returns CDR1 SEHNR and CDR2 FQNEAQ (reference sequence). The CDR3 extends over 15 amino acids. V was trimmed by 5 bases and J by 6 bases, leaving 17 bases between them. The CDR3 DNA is TGTGCCAGCAGCCAGAACAGGATCGGCACAAACATTCAGTACTTC. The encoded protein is CASSQNRIGTNIQYF.

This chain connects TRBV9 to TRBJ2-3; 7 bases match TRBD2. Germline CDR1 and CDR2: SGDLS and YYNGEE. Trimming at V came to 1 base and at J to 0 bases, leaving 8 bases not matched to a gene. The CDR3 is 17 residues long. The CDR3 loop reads CASSVSGGSASTDTQYF. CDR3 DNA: TGTGCCAGCAGCGTATCAGGCGGGAGCGCTAGCACAGATACGCAGTATTTT.

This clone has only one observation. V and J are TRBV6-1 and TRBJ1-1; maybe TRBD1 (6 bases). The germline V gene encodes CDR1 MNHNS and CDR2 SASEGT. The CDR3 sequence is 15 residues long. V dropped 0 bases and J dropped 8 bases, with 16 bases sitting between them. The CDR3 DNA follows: TGTGCCAGCAGTGAAGCCCCACAGGGTGGGACGGAAGCTTTCTTT. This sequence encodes CASSEAPQGGTEAFF.

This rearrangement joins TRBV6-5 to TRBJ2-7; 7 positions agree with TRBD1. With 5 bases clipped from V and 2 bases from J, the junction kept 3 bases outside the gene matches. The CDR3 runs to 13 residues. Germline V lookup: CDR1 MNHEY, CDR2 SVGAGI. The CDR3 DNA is TGTGCCAGCAGTCCAACAGGGGCCTACGAGCAGTACTTC. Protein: CASSPTGAYEQYF.

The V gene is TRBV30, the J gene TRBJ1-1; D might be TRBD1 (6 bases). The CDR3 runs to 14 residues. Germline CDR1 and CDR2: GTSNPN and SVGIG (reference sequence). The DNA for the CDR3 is TGTGCTCACTCCTTATTCCGGGACACTCCTGAAGCTTTCTTT. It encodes CAHSLFRDTPEAFF.

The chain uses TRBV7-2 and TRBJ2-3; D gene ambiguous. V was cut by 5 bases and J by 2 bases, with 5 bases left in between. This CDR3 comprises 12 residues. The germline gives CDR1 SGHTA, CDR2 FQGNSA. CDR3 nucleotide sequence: TGTGCCAGCAGCCCTTACACAGATACGCAGTATTTT. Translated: CASSPYTDTQYF.

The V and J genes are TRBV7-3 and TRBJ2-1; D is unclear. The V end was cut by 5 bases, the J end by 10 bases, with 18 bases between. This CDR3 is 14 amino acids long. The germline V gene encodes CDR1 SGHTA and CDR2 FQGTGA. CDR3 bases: TGTGCCAGCAGCCTCCCAGCCCGCTCAGGAGAGCAGTTCTTC. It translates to CASSLPARSGEQFF.

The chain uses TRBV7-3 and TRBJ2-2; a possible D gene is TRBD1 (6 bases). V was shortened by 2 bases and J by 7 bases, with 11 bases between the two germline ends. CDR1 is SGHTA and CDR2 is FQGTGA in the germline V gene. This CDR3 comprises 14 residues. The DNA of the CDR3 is TGTGCCAGCAGCTTACTACAGGGAAACGGGGAGCTGTTTTTT. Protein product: CASSLLQGNGELFF.

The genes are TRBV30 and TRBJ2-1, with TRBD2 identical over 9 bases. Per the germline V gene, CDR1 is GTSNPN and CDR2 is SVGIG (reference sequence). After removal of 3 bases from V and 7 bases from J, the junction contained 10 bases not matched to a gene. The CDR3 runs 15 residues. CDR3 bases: TGTGCCTGGAGAGGGAATAGCGGGAGCAGAAATGAGCAGTTCTTC. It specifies CAWRGNSGSRNEQFF.

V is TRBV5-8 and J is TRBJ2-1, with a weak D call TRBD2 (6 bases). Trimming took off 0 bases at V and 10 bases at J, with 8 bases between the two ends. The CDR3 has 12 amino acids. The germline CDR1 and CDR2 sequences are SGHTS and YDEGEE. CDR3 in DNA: TGTGCCAGCAGCTTGGGGGCGGGAGAGCAGTTCTTC. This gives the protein CASSLGAGEQFF.

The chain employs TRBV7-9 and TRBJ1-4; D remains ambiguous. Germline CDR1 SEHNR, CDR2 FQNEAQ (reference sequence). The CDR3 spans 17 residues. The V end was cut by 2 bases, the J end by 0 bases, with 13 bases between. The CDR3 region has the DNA TGTGCCAGCAGCTTATTAGCAGTCGGGGCAACTAATGAAAAACTGTTTTTT. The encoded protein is CASSLLAVGATNEKLFF.

CDR3 sequence: CASSIGTSGITGELFF. In DNA form, the CDR3 reads TGTGCCAGCAGCATCGGGACTAGCGGGATTACCGGGGAGCTGTTTTTT. The chain joins TRBV9 to TRBJ2-2; 13 bases agree with TRBD2. Per germline, CDR1 SGDLS and CDR2 YYNGEE. V was pared by 4 bases and J by 5 bases, with 5 bases of the junction left unmatched. The CDR3 loop spans 16 amino acids. The whole variable domain, remainder taken from reference TRBV9 and TRBJ2-2, is DSGVTQTPKHLITATGQRVTLRCSPRSGDLSVYWYQQSLDQGLQFLIQYYNGEERAKGNILERFSAQQFPDLHSELNLSSLELGDSALYFCASSIGTSGITGELFFGEGSRLTVL.